This T cell receptor beta chain comes out of a study of technical replicates of blood from a handful of donors. Sequenced by immunoSEQ multiplex PCR; TCRdb stores in-frame clones only, minus some. The sample has almost 85,000 clones, 97% seen once. CDR1 MDHEN and CDR2 SYDVKM come from the germline V gene. V lost 7 bases and J 11 bases, leaving 21 bases between the germline ends. This CDR3 region has 14 residues. The chain has TRBV28 and TRBJ1-5; weak D call: TRBD1 (5 bases). The TCR sequence derives from a human donor in good health. Sequenced input: T cells isolated from PBMCs. The CDR3 DNA follows: TGTGCCAGCACATTTCTGGGGGACCGGGGGGCCCAGCATTTT. Amino acids: CASTFLGDRGAQHF.